This is a list of T cell receptor beta chains from one sample in a study of Tregs in tolerant kidney transplant recipients. Some clones are missing from TCRdb's copy, which holds only in-frame ones; the method was immunoSEQ multiplex PCR. The sample includes approximately 93,000 clones, 80% to 95% seen only once; the top ten take about 0.45%. This material consisted of CD4+ T cells from blood, taken before the transplant. The receptors here all came from a human donor who received a combined kidney and bone marrow transplant. Each CDR3 is given with its conserved first and last residue. D genes are given only for firm matches. Clone size is not always given. Where it is, it says once, few, many or a class for expanded clones.

TGCGCCAGCAGCGCCCGGACTAGCGGGATCGACGAGCAGTACTTC	CASSARTSGIDEQYF	TRBD2	TRBJ2-7	-	TRBV5-1
TGCGCCAGCAGCTTGGCCGTAGCGGGAGGGGGAGATACGCAGTATTTT	CASSLAVAGGGDTQYF	TRBD2	TRBJ2-3	-	TRBV5-1
TGTGCCAGCAGCCCCGGACAGGGGGGGAGATATGGCTACACCTTC	CASSPGQGGRYGYTF	TRBD1	TRBJ1-2	-	TRBV7-3
TGCGCCAGCAGCCAAGGCACGGGTGGGAACATTCAGTACTTC	CASSQGTGGNIQYF	-	TRBJ2-4	-	TRBV4-1
TGTGCCAGCAACACCGCCGGGACAGGGGTGTACGAGCAGTACTTC	CASNTAGTGVYEQYF	TRBD1	TRBJ2-7	few	TRBV28
TGTGCCAGCAGGGAAGCGGGAGCTCTTGAGCAGTACTTC	CASREAGALEQYF	TRBD2	TRBJ2-7	-	TRBV7-2
TGTGCCAGTAGTGTCGGACAGGGCAGTATAAGCGAGCAGTACTTC	CASSVGQGSISEQYF	TRBD1	TRBJ2-7	-	TRBV19
TGTGCCAGCATGGCAGAACCTAATGAGCAGTTCTTC	CASMAEPNEQFF	-	TRBJ2-1	-	TRBV25-1
TGTGCCAGCAGCGATACAACCGCTGCGGTAGCGGGGCACTCCTACGAGCAGTACTTC	CASSDTTAAVAGHSYEQYF	TRBD2	TRBJ2-7	-	TRBV7-9
TGTGCCAGCAGCACGCAAATTTGGTCTAGCGGGGACACCGGGGAGCTGTTTTTT	CASSTQIWSSGDTGELFF	TRBD2	TRBJ2-2	once	TRBV7-2
TGTGCCAGCAGCTTGGGGGGAGGCCGGACAGATACGCAGTATTTT	CASSLGGGRTDTQYF	-	TRBJ2-3	-	TRBV11-3
TGCGCCAGCAGCTACACTAGCTTTGGCCAAGAGACCCAGTACTTC	CASSYTSFGQETQYF	-	TRBJ2-5	-	TRBV5-1
TGTGCCAGTAGCTACCATGGGACAGGGATCTCCTACGAGCAGTACTTC	CASSYHGTGISYEQYF	TRBD1	TRBJ2-7	-	TRBV28
TGTGCCAGCAGCAAAGCCTACTACGAGCAGTACTTC	CASSKAYYEQYF	-	TRBJ2-7	once	TRBV21-1
TGTGCCACTATAGCGGGGAGCGGGAGGTCCTCCTACAATGAGCAGTTCTTC	CATIAGSGRSSYNEQFF	TRBD2	TRBJ2-1	-	TRBV19
TGTGCCAGCAGCCCAACTAGGTCTGGGAACACCATATATTTT	CASSPTRSGNTIYF	-	TRBJ1-3	-	TRBV7-9
TGCGCCAGCAGGACGGGCGAGCCCTTCGCGGGCTACGAGCAGTACTTC	CASRTGEPFAGYEQYF	-	TRBJ2-7	-	TRBV10-2
TGTGCCAGCAGTTTGCTGGGACAGAGGGGAGGCTACACCTTC	CASSLLGQRGGYTF	TRBD1	TRBJ1-2	-	TRBV28
TGTGCCAGCAAGAGCCGGGGACAGGGGTCCGGGGAGCTGTTTTTT	CASKSRGQGSGELFF	TRBD1	TRBJ2-2	few	TRBV2
TGCGCCAGCAGCCAAAGAACTAGCGGGCGGAGAACCATCACAGATACGCAGTATTTT	CASSQRTSGRRTITDTQYF	TRBD2	TRBJ2-3	-	TRBV4-1
TGTGCCAGCAGCTTACTGTGGAGGGGGCGAATGGACACTGAAGCTTTCTTT	CASSLLWRGRMDTEAFF	TRBD1	TRBJ1-1	-	TRBV7-9
TGTGCCAGCAGCCCGGGGACTATCGGGAATGAGCAGTTCTTC	CASSPGTIGNEQFF	TRBD2	TRBJ2-1	-	TRBV7-2
TGTGCCACCAGCAGAGACCCCAGGTCTGGAAACACCATATATTTT	CATSRDPRSGNTIYF	-	TRBJ1-3	-	TRBV15
TGTGCCAGTAGTATTCGCGGGAAATCGGGGTATCAGCCCCAGCATTTT	CASSIRGKSGYQPQHF	-	TRBJ1-5	-	TRBV19
TGTGCCAGCAGTGACCCACAAACGTATAATTCACCCCTCCACTTT	CASSDPQTYNSPLHF	-	TRBJ1-6	-	TRBV25-1
TGTGCCAGCTCTCTGGTGGGAGCGGGGGTCACAGATACGCAGTATTTT	CASSLVGAGVTDTQYF	TRBD2	TRBJ2-3	-	TRBV5-4
TGTGCCAGCAGTCACCCCGAGGCGGTCTCCTACAATGAGCAGTTCTTC	CASSHPEAVSYNEQFF	-	TRBJ2-1	-	TRBV25-1
TGTGCCAGCAGAAGACGGGGGTTCTACGAGCAGTACTTC	CASRRRGFYEQYF	-	TRBJ2-7	-	TRBV6-1
TGTGCCAGCAGCTTGAGGCTAGCGGGAACGAATGAGCAGTTCTTC	CASSLRLAGTNEQFF	TRBD2	TRBJ2-1	-	TRBV5-6
TGTGCCAGCAGCCAGATTCAGGGGTCCTACAATGAGCAGTTCTTC	CASSQIQGSYNEQFF	-	TRBJ2-1	-	TRBV11-2
TGTGCCAGCAGTTTCAGGACAGGGAGAGCAACTAATGAAAAACTGTTTTTT	CASSFRTGRATNEKLFF	TRBD1	TRBJ1-4	-	TRBV27
TGTGCCAGTGACAGGGGCCGTCAGCCCCAGCATTTT	CASDRGRQPQHF	TRBD1	TRBJ1-5	-	TRBV19
TGTGCCAGTAGTATGGAATACAGGGTCAGTGGAGTCGGTCAGCCCCAGCATTTT	CASSMEYRVSGVGQPQHF	-	TRBJ1-5	-	TRBV19
TGTGCCAGCAGCTTAGTGTCGGGAGGGCTTGGGGAGCTGTTTTTT	CASSLVSGGLGELFF	TRBD2	TRBJ2-2	-	TRBV11-3
TGTGCCAGCTCAGAGAACAGGGGAACGACCGGGGAGCTGTTTTTT	CASSENRGTTGELFF	TRBD1	TRBJ2-2	-	TRBV18
TGTGCCAGTAGAATCGGGTTGGACAGGACTAACTATGGCTACACCTTC	CASRIGLDRTNYGYTF	TRBD1	TRBJ1-2	-	TRBV19
TGTGCCAGCAGCGAACGACAGGTTGGGATTGGCGAGCAGTACTTC	CASSERQVGIGEQYF	-	TRBJ2-7	once	TRBV5-4
TGTGCCAGCAGCTTAATCGCAGGGGTGGACGAGCAGTACTTC	CASSLIAGVDEQYF	-	TRBJ2-7	-	TRBV7-2
TGTGCCAGCAGTGAATATGGGGCAGCCAGAAATGAAAAACTGTTTTTT	CASSEYGAARNEKLFF	-	TRBJ1-4	-	TRBV25-1
TGTGCCAGCAGCACCCAGGGGACCAACTATGGCTACACCTTC	CASSTQGTNYGYTF	-	TRBJ1-2	-	TRBV7-9
TGCGCCAGCAGCCAAGTGGGGGGGCCGCCTCCGTCTACGCAGTATTTT	CASSQVGGPPPSTQYF	-	TRBJ2-3	few	TRBV4-1
TGTGCCAGCAGCGTAGGAGCCGGAACTAGCGGGCAGGTAATCTCCTACGAGCAGTACTTC	CASSVGAGTSGQVISYEQYF	TRBD2	TRBJ2-7	-	TRBV9
TGTGCCAGCAGTTCCGGGGCAGGGGCCTACGAGCAGTACTTC	CASSSGAGAYEQYF	-	TRBJ2-7	-	TRBV6-1
TGTGCCAGTAGTATAAATTCAGGGGGTCCTTCCTACGAGCAGTACTTC	CASSINSGGPSYEQYF	TRBD1	TRBJ2-7	few	TRBV19
TGTGCCAGCAAGACTCCACAAGTGGCAGATACGCAGTATTTT	CASKTPQVADTQYF	-	TRBJ2-3	-	TRBV2